The 11 T cell receptor beta chains given below trace back to one sample, sequenced in a study of T-cell reconstitution after alpha-beta-depleted transplantation in children. Preparation of the TCRbeta library used unique molecular identifiers. Each CDR3 protein gets one entry after TCRdb re-called the PCR reads with MiXCR. The sample holds roughly 200,000 distinct CDR3 sequences, approximately 8.4% seen once. Sequenced here: PBMCs, mostly from graft donor cells, sampled 360 days after TCRalphabeta/CD19-depleted stem cell transplant. These receptors all stem from a male patient under 10 years old who had a stem cell transplant for acute myeloid leukemia, so the T cells may come from the graft donor.

This clonotype was found many times. This chain connects TRBV5-1 to TRBJ2-2; 10 bases are shared with TRBD1. CDR3 size: 15 residues. Germline CDR1 and CDR2: SGHRS and YFSETQ. V lost 4 bases to trimming and J lost 0 bases; unmatched junction nucleotides: 0. CDR3 residues: CASSGQGANTGELFF. CDR3 in DNA: TGCGCCAGCAGCGGACAGGGGGCGAACACCGGGGAGCTGTTTTTT.

The sample holds many counts of this clonotype. The chain links TRBV29-1 to TRBJ2-1; 9 bases fit TRBD1. The J segment lost 6 bases and the V segment lost 3 bases, leaving 6 bases of the junction unmatched. CDR1 is SQVTM, CDR2 ANQGSEA, per germline. The CDR3 is made up of 14 amino acids. This chain's CDR3 is CSVEGQGRSNEQFF. The DNA for the CDR3 is TGCAGCGTTGAGGGACAGGGACGCTCCAATGAGCAGTTCTTC.

Many counts were recorded for this clonotype. The chain carries TRBV28 and TRBJ2-2, with TRBD1 as a possible D gene (5 bases). CDR3 length: 13 residues. The germline CDR1 and CDR2 sequences are MDHEN and SYDVKM. V was pared by 7 bases and J by 5 bases, with 11 bases between. In DNA, the CDR3 is TGTGCCAGCAACCTAGGGGAAACCGGGGAGCTGTTTTTT. Translation: CASNLGETGELFF.

This clonotype was observed a few times. V gene TRBV20-1 combines with J gene TRBJ1-1; D call uncertain. CDR3 length equals 14 residues. Germline V CDR1 and CDR2: DFQATT, SNEGSKA (reference sequence). Trimming cost V 7 bases and J 0 bases, with 15 bases left between them. CDR3 loop: CSVAGRRMNTEAFF. The CDR3 nucleotides are TGCAGTGTGGCGGGCAGAAGGATGAACACTGAAGCTTTCTTT.

The chain joins TRBV7-3 to TRBJ2-3; 8 nucleotides agree with TRBD2. The V and J ends lost 3 bases and 2 bases, in that order; junction bases with no gene match: 4. Per the germline V gene, CDR1 is SGHTA and CDR2 is FQGTGA. This CDR3 region has 15 residues. CDR3 sequence reads: CASSFSGVNTDTQYF. The CDR3, as DNA: TGTGCCAGCAGCTTTAGCGGGGTGAACACAGATACGCAGTATTTT.

The sample holds many counts of this clonotype. The chain's CDR3 is CASSLNQRGRWETQYF. DNA for the CDR3: TGCGCCAGCAGCTTGAATCAGAGGGGGCGTTGGGAGACCCAGTACTTC. The chain has TRBV5-1 and TRBJ2-5; TRBD1 matches at 7 bases. CDR1 and CDR2 (germline): SGHRS, YFSETQ. This CDR3 spans 16 amino acids. V was clipped by 1 base and J by 5 bases; unmatched bases: 11.

This clonotype came up a few times. V and J are TRBV5-1 and TRBJ2-1; the match to TRBD2 covers 9 bases. CDR1 and CDR2 (germline): SGHRS, YFSETQ. V shed 4 bases, J shed 3 bases, and the junction held 5 bases outside the gene matches. The CDR3 runs 15 residues. For the CDR3, the DNA is TGCGCCAGCAGCCAGACGACTAGCGGCTACAATGAGCAGTTCTTC. As protein: CASSQTTSGYNEQFF.

This rearrangement joins TRBV7-2 to TRBJ2-1, with D tentatively TRBD1 (5 bases). Trimming pared 0 bases from V and 8 bases from J, leaving 14 bases between. The CDR3 runs to 15 residues. Germline V lookup: CDR1 SGHTA, CDR2 FQGNSA. The DNA for the CDR3 is TGTGCCAGCAGCTTAGCGGTGGGAAAGGGGTATGAGCAGTTCTTC. The encoded protein is CASSLAVGKGYEQFF.

This clonotype was seen many times. The chain employs TRBV7-2 and TRBJ2-4; TRBD1 is a possible D gene (7 bases). The CDR3 length is 15 residues. The germline CDR1 and CDR2 sequences are SGHTA and FQGNSA. V was pared by 0 bases and J by 7 bases, with 13 bases between. CDR3 sequence (DNA): TGTGCCAGCAGCTTAGCGGGCAGGGGGACTAACATTCAGTACTTC. Its translation: CASSLAGRGTNIQYF.

This chain connects TRBV10-3 to TRBJ2-5, with D possibly being TRBD1 (6 bases). CDR3 length: 13 amino acids. The V end lost 6 bases, the J end lost 4 bases, and 12 bases lay between the germline ends. Germline assignment: CDR1 ENHRY and CDR2 SYGVKD. This CDR3 is CAIRSDRGETQYF. In nucleotides, the CDR3 is TGTGCCATCAGGTCGGACAGAGGAGAGACCCAGTACTTC.

V and J are TRBV6-5 and TRBJ1-2; D remains unclear. Between the trimmed V and J ends, which lost 0 bases and 6 bases, there was a span of 11 bases. Germline values: CDR1 MNHEY, CDR2 SVGAGI. The CDR3 extends over 14 amino acids. CDR3 region: CASSYSGPGHGYTF. DNA for the CDR3: TGTGCCAGCAGTTACTCTGGACCCGGTCATGGCTACACCTTC.